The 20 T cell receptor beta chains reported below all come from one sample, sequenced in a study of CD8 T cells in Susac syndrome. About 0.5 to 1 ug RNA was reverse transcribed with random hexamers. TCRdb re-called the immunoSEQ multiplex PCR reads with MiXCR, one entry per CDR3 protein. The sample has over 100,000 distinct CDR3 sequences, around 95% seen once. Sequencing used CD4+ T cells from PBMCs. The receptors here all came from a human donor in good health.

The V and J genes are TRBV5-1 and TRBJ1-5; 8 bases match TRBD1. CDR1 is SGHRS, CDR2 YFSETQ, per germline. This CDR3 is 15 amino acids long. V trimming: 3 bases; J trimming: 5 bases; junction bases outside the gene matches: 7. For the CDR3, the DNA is TGCGCCAGCAGCTGGGGGGCGACAGGGGATCAGCCCCAGCATTTT. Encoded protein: CASSWGATGDQPQHF.

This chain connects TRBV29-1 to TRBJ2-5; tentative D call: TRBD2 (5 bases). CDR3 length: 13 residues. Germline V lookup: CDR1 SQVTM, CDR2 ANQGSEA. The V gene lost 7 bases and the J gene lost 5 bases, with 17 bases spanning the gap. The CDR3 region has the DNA TGCAGCGCCTTACACGGGGTTTCGGAGACCCAGTACTTC. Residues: CSALHGVSETQYF. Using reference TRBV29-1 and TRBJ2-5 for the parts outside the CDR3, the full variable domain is SAVISQKPSRDICQRGTSLTIQCQVDSQVTMMFWYRQQPGQSLTLIATANQGSEATYESGFVIDKFPISRPNLTFSTLTVSNMSPEDSSIYLCSALHGVSETQYFGPGTRLLVL.

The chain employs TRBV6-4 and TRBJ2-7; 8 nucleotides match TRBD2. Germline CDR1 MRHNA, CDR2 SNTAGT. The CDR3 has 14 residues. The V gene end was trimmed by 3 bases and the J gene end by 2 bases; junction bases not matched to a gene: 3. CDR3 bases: TGTGCCAGCAGTGAGGGACTAGGACCCTACGAGCAGTACTTC. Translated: CASSEGLGPYEQYF.

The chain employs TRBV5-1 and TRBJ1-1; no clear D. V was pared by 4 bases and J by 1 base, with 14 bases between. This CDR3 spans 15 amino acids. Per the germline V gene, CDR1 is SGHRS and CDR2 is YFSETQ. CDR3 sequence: CASSGSIGSNTEAFF. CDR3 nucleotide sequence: TGCGCCAGCAGCGGGAGCATTGGTTCGAACACTGAAGCTTTCTTT.

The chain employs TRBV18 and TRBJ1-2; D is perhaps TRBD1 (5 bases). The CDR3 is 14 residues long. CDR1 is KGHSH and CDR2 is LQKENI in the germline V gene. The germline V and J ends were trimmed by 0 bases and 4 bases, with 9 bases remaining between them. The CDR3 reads CASSPPSGIYGYTF. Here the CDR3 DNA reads TGTGCCAGCTCACCACCATCAGGGATCTATGGCTACACCTTC. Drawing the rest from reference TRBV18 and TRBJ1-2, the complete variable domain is NAGVMQNPRHLVRRRGQEARLRCSPMKGHSHVYWYRQLPEEGLKFMVYLQKENIIDESGMPKERFSAEFPKEGPSILRIQQVVRGDSAAYFCASSPPSGIYGYTFGSGTRLTVV.

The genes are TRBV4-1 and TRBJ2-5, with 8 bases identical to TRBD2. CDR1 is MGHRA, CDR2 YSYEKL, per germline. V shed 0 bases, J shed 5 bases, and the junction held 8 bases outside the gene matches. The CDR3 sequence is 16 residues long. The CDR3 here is CASSQDLSGRFETQYF. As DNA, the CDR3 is TGCGCCAGCAGCCAAGATCTCAGCGGGAGATTTGAGACCCAGTACTTC.

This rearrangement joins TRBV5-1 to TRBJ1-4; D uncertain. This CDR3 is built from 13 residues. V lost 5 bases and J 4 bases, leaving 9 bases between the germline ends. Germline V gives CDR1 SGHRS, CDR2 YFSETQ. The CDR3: CASSRTHNEKLFF. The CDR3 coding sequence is TGCGCCAGCAGTCGGACTCATAATGAAAAACTGTTTTTT.

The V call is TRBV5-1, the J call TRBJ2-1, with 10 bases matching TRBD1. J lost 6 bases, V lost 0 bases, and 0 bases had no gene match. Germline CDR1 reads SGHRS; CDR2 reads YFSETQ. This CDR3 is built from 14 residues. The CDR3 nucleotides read TGCGCCAGCAGCTTGGGGACAGGGGGCAATGAGCAGTTCTTC. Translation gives CASSLGTGGNEQFF. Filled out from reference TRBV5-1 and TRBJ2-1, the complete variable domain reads KAGVTQTPRYLIKTRGQQVTLSCSPISGHRSVSWYQQTPGQGLQFLFEYFSETQRNKGNFPGRFSGRQFSNSRSEMNVSTLELGDSALYLCASSLGTGGNEQFFGPGTRLTVL.

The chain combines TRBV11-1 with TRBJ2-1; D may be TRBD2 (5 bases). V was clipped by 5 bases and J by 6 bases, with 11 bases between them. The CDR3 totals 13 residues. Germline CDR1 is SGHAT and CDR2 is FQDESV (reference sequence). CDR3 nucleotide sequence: TGTGCCAGCAGCCAGGACGGACTCAATGAGCAGTTCTTC. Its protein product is CASSQDGLNEQFF.

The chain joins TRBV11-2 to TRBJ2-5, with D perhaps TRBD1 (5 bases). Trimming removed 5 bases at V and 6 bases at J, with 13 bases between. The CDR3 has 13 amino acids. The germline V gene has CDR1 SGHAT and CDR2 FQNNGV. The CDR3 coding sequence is TGTGCCAGCAGCGCCACAGGTATCCAGACCCAGTACTTC. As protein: CASSATGIQTQYF.

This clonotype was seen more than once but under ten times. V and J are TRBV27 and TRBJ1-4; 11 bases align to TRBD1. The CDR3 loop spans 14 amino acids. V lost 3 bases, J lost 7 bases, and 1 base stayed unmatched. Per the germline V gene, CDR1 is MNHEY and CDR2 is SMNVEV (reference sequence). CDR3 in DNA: TGTGCCAGCAGTTTGGGGACAGGGGGTGAAAAACTGTTTTTT. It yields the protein CASSLGTGGEKLFF.

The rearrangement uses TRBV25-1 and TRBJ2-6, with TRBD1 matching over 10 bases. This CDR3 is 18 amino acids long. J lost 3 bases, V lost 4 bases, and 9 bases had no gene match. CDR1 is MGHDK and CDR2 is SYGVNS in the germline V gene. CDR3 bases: TGTGCCAGCAGTGGCTACTCCGGGACAGGGGATGGGGCCAACGTCCTGACTTTC. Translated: CASSGYSGTGDGANVLTF.

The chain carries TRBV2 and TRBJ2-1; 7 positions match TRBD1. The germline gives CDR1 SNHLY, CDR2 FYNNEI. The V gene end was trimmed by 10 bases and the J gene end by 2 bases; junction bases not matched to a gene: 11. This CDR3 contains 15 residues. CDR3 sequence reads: CAKGGIGGTYNEQFF. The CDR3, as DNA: TGTGCCAAAGGGGGCATAGGGGGTACCTACAATGAGCAGTTCTTC.

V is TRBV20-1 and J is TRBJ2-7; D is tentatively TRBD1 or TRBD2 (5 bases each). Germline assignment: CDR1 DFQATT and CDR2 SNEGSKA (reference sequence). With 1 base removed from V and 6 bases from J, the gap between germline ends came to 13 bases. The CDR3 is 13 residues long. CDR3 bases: TGCAGTGCTAGAGTTGGGGGTTCCAGCGAGCAGTACTTC. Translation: CSARVGGSSEQYF.

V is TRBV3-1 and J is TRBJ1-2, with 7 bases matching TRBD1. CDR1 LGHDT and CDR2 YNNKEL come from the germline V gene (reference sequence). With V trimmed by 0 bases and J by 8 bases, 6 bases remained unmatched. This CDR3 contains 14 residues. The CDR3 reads CASSQDKGAGGYTF. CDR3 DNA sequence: TGTGCCAGCAGCCAAGATAAGGGGGCAGGGGGCTACACCTTC. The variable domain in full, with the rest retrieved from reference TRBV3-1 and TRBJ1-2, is DTAVSQTPKYLVTQMGNDKSIKCEQNLGHDTMYWYKQDSKKFLKIMFSYNNKELIINETVPNRFSPKSPDKAHLNLHINSLELGDSAVYFCASSQDKGAGGYTFGSGTRLTVV.

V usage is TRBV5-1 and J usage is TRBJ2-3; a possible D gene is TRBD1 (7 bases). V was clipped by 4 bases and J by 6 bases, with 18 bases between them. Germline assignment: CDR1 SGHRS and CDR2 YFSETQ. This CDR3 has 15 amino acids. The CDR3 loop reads CASSQGGGRGDTQYF. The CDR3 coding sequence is TGCGCCAGCAGCCAGGGGGGCGGAAGAGGCGATACGCAGTATTTT.

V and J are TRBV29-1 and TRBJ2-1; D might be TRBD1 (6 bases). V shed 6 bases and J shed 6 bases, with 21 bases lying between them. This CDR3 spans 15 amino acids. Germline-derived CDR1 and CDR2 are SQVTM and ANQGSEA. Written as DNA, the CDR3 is TGCAGCGTCTCCCTCATAGTAGGGGGTGGCAATGAGCAGTTCTTC. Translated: CSVSLIVGGGNEQFF.

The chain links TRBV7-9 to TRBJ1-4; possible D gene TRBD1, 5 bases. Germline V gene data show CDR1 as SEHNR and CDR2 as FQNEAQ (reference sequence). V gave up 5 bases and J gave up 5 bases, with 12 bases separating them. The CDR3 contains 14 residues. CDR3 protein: CASSPGDGNEKLFF. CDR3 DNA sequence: TGTGCCAGCAGCCCCGGGGACGGCAATGAAAAACTGTTTTTT. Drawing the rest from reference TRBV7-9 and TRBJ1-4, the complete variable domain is DTGVSQNPRHKITKRGQNVTFRCDPISEHNRLYWYRQTLGQGPEFLTYFQNEAQLEKSRLLSDRFSAERPKGSFSTLEIQRTEQGDSAMYLCASSPGDGNEKLFFGSGTQLSVL.

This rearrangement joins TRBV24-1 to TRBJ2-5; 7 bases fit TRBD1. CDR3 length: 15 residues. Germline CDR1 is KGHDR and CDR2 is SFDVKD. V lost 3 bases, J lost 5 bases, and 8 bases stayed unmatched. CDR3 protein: CATSDSSTGAETQYF. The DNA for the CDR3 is TGTGCCACCAGTGATAGTTCTACAGGGGCGGAGACCCAGTACTTC.

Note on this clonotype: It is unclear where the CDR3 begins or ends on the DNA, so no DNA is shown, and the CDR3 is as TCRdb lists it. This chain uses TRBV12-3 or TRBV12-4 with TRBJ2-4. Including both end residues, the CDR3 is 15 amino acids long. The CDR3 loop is CASSTSQLAKNIQYF.